The entry below gives a single TCR beta chain sequence along with its context. The data were taken from a study of CD8 T cells in Susac syndrome. Germline values: CDR1 MDHEN, CDR2 SYDVKM. This CDR3 spans 13 amino acids. The V gene lost 7 bases and the J gene lost 5 bases, with 14 bases spanning the gap. High-throughput TCR beta sequencing covered peripheral CD8+ and CD4+ T cells. The multiple sclerosis controls were treatment-naive patients with relapsing-remitting disease that was stable or active. Bulk CD8+ and CD4+ cells came from magnetic negative isolation; CD8+ TEMRA by FACS. RNA was extracted with the RNeasy kit, and a quantity of 0.5 to 1 ug was reverse transcribed using random hexamers. Amplification of TCR beta CDR3 was carried out by immunoSEQ multiplex PCR, which covered 54 Vbeta and 13 Jbeta segments. TCRdb re-derived calls from the immunoSEQ multiplex PCR reads in MiXCR, one entry per CDR3 protein. Of some 450,000 distinct CDR3 sequences listed, 75% to 90% are singletons.

This chain joins TRBV28 and TRBJ1-1; D is unresolved. The sample was CD8+ T cells from PBMCs. This receptor was identified in a human donor with multiple sclerosis. The CDR3 protein is CASTPLWATEAFF. The CDR3 DNA follows: TGTGCCAGCACCCCACTCTGGGCTACTGAAGCTTTCTTT.